These 13 T cell receptor beta chains share one sample of origin, sequenced in a study of blood T cell repertoires in COVID-19. Libraries were prepared by immunoSEQ multiplex PCR; TCRdb keeps only in-frame clonotypes and omits some of them. The sample holds some 250,000 clones, around 87% seen once. Sequencing was done on a sample of peripheral blood. The source of these receptors is a woman in her sixties with COVID-19, enrolled during active disease.

This clone was observed a single time. The J gene is TRBJ2-1, the V gene TRBV5-1, with a tentative D call TRBD2 (7 bases). Germline V gives CDR1 SGHRS, CDR2 YFSETQ. The CDR3 has 13 residues. V shed 4 bases and J shed 6 bases, with 11 bases lying between them. The CDR3 here is CASSPGGRNEQFF. Written as DNA, the CDR3 is TGCGCCAGCAGCCCGGGGGGCCGCAATGAGCAGTTCTTC.

The chain couples TRBV5-1 to TRBJ2-5; the match to TRBD2 covers 10 bases. This CDR3 is 16 amino acids long. The V gene end was trimmed by 0 bases and the J gene end by 3 bases; junction bases not matched to a gene: 5. Per germline, CDR1 SGHRS and CDR2 YFSETQ. This CDR3 is CASSLGLAGVEETQYF. The CDR3 nucleotides are TGCGCCAGCAGCTTGGGTCTAGCGGGAGTAGAAGAGACCCAGTACTTC.

CDR3 amino acids: CASSPYRVSGELFF. Written as DNA, the CDR3 is TGTGCCAGTAGTCCATACAGGGTCTCCGGGGAGCTGTTTTTT. This chain links TRBV19 with TRBJ2-2; perhaps TRBD1 as D (6 bases). The CDR3 extends over 14 amino acids. V was pared by 5 bases and J by 6 bases, with 13 bases between. The germline gives CDR1 LNHDA, CDR2 SQIVND (reference sequence).

This chain links TRBV9 with TRBJ2-2, with 9 bases lining up with TRBD1. The germline gives CDR1 SGDLS, CDR2 YYNGEE. J gave up 4 bases and V 5 bases, and 12 bases lay outside the gene matches. The CDR3 spans 17 residues. The CDR3 nucleotides are TGTGCCAGCAGTGAATGGGACAGGGCCCCGGGCACCGGGGAGCTGTTTTTT. Translation gives CASSEWDRAPGTGELFF.

This chain uses TRBV5-1 with TRBJ2-3; 10 bases fit TRBD2. Looked up from germline, CDR1 is SGHRS and CDR2 is YFSETQ. This CDR3 contains 15 residues. V lost 0 bases, J lost 5 bases, and 3 bases stayed unmatched. The CDR3 DNA is TGCGCCAGCAGCTTGGTTCTAGCGGGAGAAGATACGCAGTATTTT. It yields the protein CASSLVLAGEDTQYF. Variable domain in full (rest from reference TRBV5-1 and TRBJ2-3): KAGVTQTPRYLIKTRGQQVTLSCSPISGHRSVSWYQQTPGQGLQFLFEYFSETQRNKGNFPGRFSGRQFSNSRSEMNVSTLELGDSALYLCASSLVLAGEDTQYFGPGTRLTVL.

The rearrangement links TRBV6-5 to TRBJ1-5, with a possible D match to TRBD1 (5 bases). CDR1 MNHEY and CDR2 SVGAGI come from the germline V gene. The CDR3 extends over 15 amino acids. Trimming shortened V by 8 bases and J by 6 bases, and 20 bases separated the two germline ends. The CDR3 here is CASSSFAGGGQPQHF. The CDR3 DNA sequence: TGTGCCAGCTCCTCCTTCGCCGGGGGGGGTCAGCCCCAGCATTTT.

The V and J genes are TRBV28 and TRBJ2-7; TRBD1 matches at 7 bases. This CDR3 has 15 residues. J lost 0 bases, V lost 6 bases, and 8 bases had no gene match. Germline assignment: CDR1 MDHEN and CDR2 SYDVKM. The CDR3 loop is CASSQTGSLSYEQYF. The DNA of the CDR3 is TGTGCCAGCAGCCAGACAGGGTCTCTCTCCTACGAGCAGTACTTC.

This chain connects TRBV30 to TRBJ2-3, with unresolved D. This CDR3 has 13 amino acids. Germline V CDR1 and CDR2: GTSNPN, SVGIG (reference sequence). V shed 1 base and J shed 0 bases, with 5 bases lying between them. The CDR3: CAWSGSSTDTQYF. Written as DNA, the CDR3 is TGTGCCTGGAGTGGTAGTAGCACAGATACGCAGTATTTT.

This clone came up a few times. The same CDR3 also results from other DNA sequences found in this sample. The chain joins TRBV19 to TRBJ1-5; 7 bases match TRBD1. The CDR3 runs to 14 residues. V dropped 4 bases and J dropped 2; count of bases not matched to a gene: 2. Looked up from germline, CDR1 is LNHDA and CDR2 is SQIVND (reference sequence). Here the CDR3 DNA reads TGTGCCAGTAGTAAAGGACAGGGCAATCAGCCCCAGCATTTT. Amino acid sequence: CASSKGQGNQPQHF.

DNA for the CDR3: TGTGCCAGCAGACAGGGGGAGGGCACAGATACGCAGTATTTT. This encodes CASRQGEGTDTQYF. The chain joins TRBV11-3 to TRBJ2-3, with 8 bases matching TRBD1. Germline CDR1 is SGHNT and CDR2 is YENEEA. V lost 6 bases, J lost 1 base, and 3 bases stayed unmatched. This CDR3 has 14 amino acids.

V is TRBV20-1 and J is TRBJ2-1; D ambiguous. The CDR3 length is 12 residues. The germline gives CDR1 DFQATT, CDR2 SNEGSKA (reference sequence). Trimming cost V 4 bases and J 4 bases, with 8 bases left between them. The CDR3 bases are TGCAGTGCTATTGACAAATACAATGAGCAGTTCTTC. Translated: CSAIDKYNEQFF.

V and J are TRBV7-3 and TRBJ2-5; 9 nucleotides align to TRBD1. Unmatched junction bases numbered 5, after V lost 5 bases and J lost 1 base. CDR1 is SGHTA and CDR2 is FQGTGA in the germline V gene. CDR3 length: 15 amino acids. The DNA of the CDR3 is TGTGCCAGCAGCACCCGGACAGGGGTCCAAGAGACCCAGTACTTC. This sequence encodes CASSTRTGVQETQYF.

The chain has TRBV11-2 and TRBJ1-1; D ambiguous. The V gene lost 5 bases and the J gene lost 1 base, with 8 bases spanning the gap. CDR1 and CDR2 (germline): SGHAT, FQNNGV. The CDR3 has 13 residues. The CDR3 DNA sequence: TGTGCCAGCAGCGGTACAGCGAACACTGAAGCTTTCTTT. This gives the protein CASSGTANTEAFF. Together with reference TRBV11-2 and TRBJ1-1, the CDR3 gives the full variable domain: EAGVAQSPRYKIIEKRQSVAFWCNPISGHATLYWYQQILGQGPKLLIQFQNNGVVDDSQLPKDRFSAERLKGVDSTLKIQPAKLEDSAVYLCASSGTANTEAFFGQGTRLTVV.